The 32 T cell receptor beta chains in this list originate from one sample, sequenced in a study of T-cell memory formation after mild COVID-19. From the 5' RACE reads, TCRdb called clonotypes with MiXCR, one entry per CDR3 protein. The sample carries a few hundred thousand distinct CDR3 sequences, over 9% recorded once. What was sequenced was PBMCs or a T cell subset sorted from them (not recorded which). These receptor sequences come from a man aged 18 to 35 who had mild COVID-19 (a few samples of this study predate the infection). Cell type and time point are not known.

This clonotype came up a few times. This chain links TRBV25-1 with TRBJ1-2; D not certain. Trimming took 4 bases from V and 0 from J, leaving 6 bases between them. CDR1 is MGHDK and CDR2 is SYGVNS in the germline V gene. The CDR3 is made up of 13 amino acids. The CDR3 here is CASSVGANYGYTF. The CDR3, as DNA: TGTGCCAGCAGTGTCGGAGCTAACTATGGCTACACCTTC.

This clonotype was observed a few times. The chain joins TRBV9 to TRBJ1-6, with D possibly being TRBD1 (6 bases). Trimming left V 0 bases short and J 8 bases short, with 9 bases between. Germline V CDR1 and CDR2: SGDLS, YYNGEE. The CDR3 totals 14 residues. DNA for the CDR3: TGTGCCAGCAGCGTAGCTTCAGGGGATTCACCCCTCCACTTT. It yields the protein CASSVASGDSPLHF.

The CDR3 nucleotides are TGTGCCAGCAGCGTAGGGGACACTGAAGCTTTCTTT. Its translation is CASSVGDTEAFF. V gene TRBV7-9 combines with J gene TRBJ1-1; tentatively, D is TRBD1 (5 bases). CDR3 size: 12 residues. The ends were cut back, 5 bases at V and 3 bases at J, with 7 bases in the middle. Per germline, CDR1 SEHNR and CDR2 FQNEAQ (reference sequence).

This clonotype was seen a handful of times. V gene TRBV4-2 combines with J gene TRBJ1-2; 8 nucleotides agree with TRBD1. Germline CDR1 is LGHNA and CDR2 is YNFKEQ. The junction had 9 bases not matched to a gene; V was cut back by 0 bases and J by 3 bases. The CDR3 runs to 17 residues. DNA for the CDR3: TGTGCCAGCAGCCAAGACCACGGCCAGGGGGCTTACTATGGCTACACCTTC. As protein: CASSQDHGQGAYYGYTF.

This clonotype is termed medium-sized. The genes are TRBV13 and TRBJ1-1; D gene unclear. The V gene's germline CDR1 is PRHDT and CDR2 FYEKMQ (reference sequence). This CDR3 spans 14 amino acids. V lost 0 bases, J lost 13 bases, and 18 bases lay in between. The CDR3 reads CASSLGLMRRVDFF. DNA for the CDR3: TGTGCCAGCAGCTTAGGCCTAATGAGGAGGGTCGATTTCTTT.

The CDR3 here is CASSLGEQGPNQPQHF. CDR3 sequence (DNA): TGCGCCAGCAGCTTGGGAGAACAGGGGCCCAATCAGCCCCAGCATTTT. The chain carries TRBV5-1 and TRBJ1-5; 7 bases are shared with TRBD1. Germline trimming cut 0 bases from V and 3 bases from J; bases unmatched to any gene: 6. The CDR3 loop spans 16 amino acids. CDR1 is SGHRS, CDR2 YFSETQ, per germline.

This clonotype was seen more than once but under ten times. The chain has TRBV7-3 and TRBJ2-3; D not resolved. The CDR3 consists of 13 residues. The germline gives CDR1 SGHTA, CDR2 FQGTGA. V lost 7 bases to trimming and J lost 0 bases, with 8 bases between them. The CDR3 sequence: CASKYDSTDTQYF. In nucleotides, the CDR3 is TGTGCCAGCAAGTATGACAGCACAGATACGCAGTATTTT.

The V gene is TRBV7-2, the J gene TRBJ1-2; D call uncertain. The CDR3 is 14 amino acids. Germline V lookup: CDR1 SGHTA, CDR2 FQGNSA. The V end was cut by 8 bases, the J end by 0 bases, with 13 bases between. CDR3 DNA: TGTGCCAGCGCGCGGGGTTGGGCTAACTATGGCTACACCTTC. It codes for CASARGWANYGYTF.

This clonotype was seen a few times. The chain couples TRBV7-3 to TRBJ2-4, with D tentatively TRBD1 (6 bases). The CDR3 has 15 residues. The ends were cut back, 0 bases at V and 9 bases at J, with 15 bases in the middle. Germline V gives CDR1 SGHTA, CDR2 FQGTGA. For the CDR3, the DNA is TGTGCCAGCAGCTTAACTGAACAGGGTCGTGCCATTCAGTACTTC. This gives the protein CASSLTEQGRAIQYF. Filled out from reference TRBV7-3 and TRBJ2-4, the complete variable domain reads GAGVSQTPSNKVTEKGKYVELRCDPISGHTALYWYRQSLGQGPEFLIYFQGTGAADDSGLPNDRFFAVRPEGSVSTLKIQRTERGDSAVYLCASSLTEQGRAIQYFGAGTRLSVL.

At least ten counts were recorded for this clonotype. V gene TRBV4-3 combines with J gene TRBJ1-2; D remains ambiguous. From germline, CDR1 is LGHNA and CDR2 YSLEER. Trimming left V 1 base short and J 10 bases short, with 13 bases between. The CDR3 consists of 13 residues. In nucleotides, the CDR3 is TGCGCCAGCAGCCAAGGTTTAGGAGGGATCTACACCTTC. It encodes CASSQGLGGIYTF.

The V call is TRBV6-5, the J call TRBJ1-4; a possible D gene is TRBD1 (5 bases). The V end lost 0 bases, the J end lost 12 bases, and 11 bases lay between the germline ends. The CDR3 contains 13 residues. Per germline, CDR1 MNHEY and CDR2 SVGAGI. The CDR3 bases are TGTGCCAGCAGTTACTCAGGGGCCGCCGAACTGTTTTTT. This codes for CASSYSGAAELFF.

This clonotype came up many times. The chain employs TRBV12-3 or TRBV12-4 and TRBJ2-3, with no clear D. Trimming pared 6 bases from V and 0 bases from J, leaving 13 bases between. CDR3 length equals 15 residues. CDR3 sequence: CASSHEISSTDTQYF. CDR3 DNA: TGTGCCAGCAGCCATGAAATCTCGAGCACAGATACGCAGTATTTT.

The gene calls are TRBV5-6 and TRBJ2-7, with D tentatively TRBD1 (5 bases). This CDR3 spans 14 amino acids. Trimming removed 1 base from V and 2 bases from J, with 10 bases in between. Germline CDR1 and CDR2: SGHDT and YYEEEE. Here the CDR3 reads CASSLYKGAYEQYF. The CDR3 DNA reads TGTGCCAGCAGCTTGTACAAAGGGGCCTACGAGCAGTACTTC.

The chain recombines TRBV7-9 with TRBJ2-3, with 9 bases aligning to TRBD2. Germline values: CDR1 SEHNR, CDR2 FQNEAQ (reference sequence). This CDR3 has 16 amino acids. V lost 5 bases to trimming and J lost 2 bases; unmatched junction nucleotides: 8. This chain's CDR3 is CASSPSGDTITDTQYF. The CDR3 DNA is TGTGCCAGCAGCCCTAGCGGGGACACGATCACAGATACGCAGTATTTT.

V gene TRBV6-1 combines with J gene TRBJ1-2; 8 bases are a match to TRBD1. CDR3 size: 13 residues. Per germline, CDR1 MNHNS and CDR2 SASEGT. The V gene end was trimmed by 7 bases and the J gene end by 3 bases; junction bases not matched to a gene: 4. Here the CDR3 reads CASTDRVDYGYTF. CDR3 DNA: TGTGCCAGCACGGACAGGGTCGACTATGGCTACACCTTC.

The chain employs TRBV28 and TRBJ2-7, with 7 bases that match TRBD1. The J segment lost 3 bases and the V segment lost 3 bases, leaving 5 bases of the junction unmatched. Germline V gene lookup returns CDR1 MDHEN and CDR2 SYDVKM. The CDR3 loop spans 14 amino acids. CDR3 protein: CASSLGTVIYEQYV. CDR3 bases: TGTGCCAGCAGTTTGGGGACAGTCATCTACGAGCAGTACGTC.

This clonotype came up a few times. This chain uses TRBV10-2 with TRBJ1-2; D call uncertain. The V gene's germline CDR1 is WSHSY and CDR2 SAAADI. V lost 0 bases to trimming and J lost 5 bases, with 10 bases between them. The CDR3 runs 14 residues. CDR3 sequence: CASSESYQSYGYTF. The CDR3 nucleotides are TGCGCCAGCAGTGAGTCCTACCAGAGTTATGGCTACACCTTC.

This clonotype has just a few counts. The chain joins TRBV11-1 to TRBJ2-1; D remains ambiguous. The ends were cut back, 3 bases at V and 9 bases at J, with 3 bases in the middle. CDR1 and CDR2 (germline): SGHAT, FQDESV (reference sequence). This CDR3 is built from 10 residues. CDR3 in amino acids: CASSFTEQFF. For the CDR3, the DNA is TGTGCCAGCAGCTTCACTGAGCAGTTCTTC.

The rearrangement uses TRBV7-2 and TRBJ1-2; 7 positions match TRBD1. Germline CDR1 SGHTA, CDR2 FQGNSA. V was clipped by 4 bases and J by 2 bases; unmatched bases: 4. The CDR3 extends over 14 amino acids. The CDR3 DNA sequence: TGTGCCAGCAGCTCGGGACAGCCAAACTATGGCTACACCTTC. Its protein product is CASSSGQPNYGYTF.

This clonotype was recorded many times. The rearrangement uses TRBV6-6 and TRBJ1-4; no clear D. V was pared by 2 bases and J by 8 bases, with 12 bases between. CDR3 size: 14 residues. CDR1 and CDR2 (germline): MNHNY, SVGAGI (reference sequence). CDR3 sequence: CASSYRDGEEKLFF. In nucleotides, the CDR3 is TGTGCCAGCAGTTACAGAGACGGGGAGGAAAAACTGTTTTTT.

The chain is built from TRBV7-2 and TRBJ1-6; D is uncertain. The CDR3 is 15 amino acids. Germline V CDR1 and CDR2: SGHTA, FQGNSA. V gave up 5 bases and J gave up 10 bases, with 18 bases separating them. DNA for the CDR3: TGTGCCAGCAGCGGACGGACTTCCCCATACTCACCCCTCCACTTT. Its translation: CASSGRTSPYSPLHF. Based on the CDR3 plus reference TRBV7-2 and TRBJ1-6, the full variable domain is GAGVSQSPSNKVTEKGKDVELRCDPISGHTALYWYRQSLGQGLEFLIYFQGNSAPDKSGLPSDRFSAERTGGSVSTLTIQRTQQEDSAVYLCASSGRTSPYSPLHFGNGTRLTVT.

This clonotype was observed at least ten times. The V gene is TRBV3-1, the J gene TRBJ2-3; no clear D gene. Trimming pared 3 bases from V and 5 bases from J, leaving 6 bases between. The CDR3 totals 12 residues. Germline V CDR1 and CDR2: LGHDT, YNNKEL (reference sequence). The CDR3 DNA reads TGTGCCAGCAGCCACCCGGGAGATACGCAGTATTTT. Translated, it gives CASSHPGDTQYF.

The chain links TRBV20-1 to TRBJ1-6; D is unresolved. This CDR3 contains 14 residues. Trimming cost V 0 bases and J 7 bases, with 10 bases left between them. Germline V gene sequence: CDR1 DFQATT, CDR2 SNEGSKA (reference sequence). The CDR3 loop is CSARDPGENSPLHF. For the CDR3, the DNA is TGCAGTGCTAGAGATCCAGGAGAGAATTCACCCCTCCACTTT.

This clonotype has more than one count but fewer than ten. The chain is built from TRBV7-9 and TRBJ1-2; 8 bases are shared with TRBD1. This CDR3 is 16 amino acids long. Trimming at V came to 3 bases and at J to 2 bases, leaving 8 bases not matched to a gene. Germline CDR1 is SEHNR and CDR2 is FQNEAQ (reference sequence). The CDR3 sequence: CASSLAGGGRNYGYTF. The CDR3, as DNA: TGTGCCAGCAGCTTGGCAGGGGGCGGAAGAAACTATGGCTACACCTTC.

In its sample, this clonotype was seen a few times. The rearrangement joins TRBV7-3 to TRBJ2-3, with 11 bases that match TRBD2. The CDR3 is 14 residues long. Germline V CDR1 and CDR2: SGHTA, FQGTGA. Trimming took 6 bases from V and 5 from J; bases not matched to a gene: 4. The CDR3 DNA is TGTGCCAGCAGACTAGCGGGGGCCGGAGATACGCAGTATTTT. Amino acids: CASRLAGAGDTQYF.

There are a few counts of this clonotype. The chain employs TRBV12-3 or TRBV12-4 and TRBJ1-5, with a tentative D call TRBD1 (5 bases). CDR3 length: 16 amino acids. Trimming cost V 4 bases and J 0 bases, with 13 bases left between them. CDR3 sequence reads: CASSYAGTYSNQPQHF. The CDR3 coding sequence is TGTGCCAGCAGTTACGCAGGGACTTATAGCAATCAGCCCCAGCATTTT.

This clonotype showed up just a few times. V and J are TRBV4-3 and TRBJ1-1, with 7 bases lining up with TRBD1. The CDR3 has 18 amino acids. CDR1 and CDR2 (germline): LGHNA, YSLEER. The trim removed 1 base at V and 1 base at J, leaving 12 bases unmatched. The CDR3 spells CASSQGLTGQGWNTEAFF. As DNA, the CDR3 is TGCGCCAGCAGCCAAGGGTTGACAGGGCAGGGATGGAACACTGAAGCTTTCTTT.

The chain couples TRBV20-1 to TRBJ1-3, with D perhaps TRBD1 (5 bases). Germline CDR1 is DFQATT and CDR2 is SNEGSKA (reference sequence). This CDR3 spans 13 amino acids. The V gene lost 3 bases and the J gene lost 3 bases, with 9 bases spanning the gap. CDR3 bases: TGCAGTGCTAGCAGGGTAGATGGAAACACCATATATTTT. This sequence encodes CSASRVDGNTIYF.

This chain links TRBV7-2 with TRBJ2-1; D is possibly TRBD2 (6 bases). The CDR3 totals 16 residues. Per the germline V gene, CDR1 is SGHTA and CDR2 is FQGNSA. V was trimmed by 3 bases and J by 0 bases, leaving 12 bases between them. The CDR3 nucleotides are TGTGCCAGCAGCTTGCGGGGACCAAACTCCTACAATGAGCAGTTCTTC. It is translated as CASSLRGPNSYNEQFF.

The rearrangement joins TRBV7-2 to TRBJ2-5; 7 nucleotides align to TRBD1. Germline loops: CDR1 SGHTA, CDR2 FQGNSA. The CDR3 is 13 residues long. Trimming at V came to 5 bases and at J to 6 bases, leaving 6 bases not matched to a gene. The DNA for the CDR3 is TGTGCCAGCAGCGACAGGGAGTCGAAGACCCAGTACTTC. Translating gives CASSDRESKTQYF.

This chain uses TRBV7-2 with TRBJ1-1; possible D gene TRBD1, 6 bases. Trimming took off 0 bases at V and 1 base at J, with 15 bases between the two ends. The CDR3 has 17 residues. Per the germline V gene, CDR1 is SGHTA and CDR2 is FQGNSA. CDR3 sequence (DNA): TGTGCCAGCAGCTTAGCCTACGGAGGACAGCCGAACACTGAAGCTTTCTTT. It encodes CASSLAYGGQPNTEAFF. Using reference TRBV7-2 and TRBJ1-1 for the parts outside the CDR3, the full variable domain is GAGVSQSPSNKVTEKGKDVELRCDPISGHTALYWYRQSLGQGLEFLIYFQGNSAPDKSGLPSDRFSAERTGGSVSTLTIQRTQQEDSAVYLCASSLAYGGQPNTEAFFGQGTRLTVV.

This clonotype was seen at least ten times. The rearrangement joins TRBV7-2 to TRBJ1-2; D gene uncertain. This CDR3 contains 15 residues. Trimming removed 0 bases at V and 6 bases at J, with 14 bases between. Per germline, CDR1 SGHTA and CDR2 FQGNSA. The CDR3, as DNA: TGTGCCAGCAGCTTAGCTTCCCTCGGGGAGAATGGCTACACCTTC. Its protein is CASSLASLGENGYTF.